This T cell receptor beta chain is from a study of T cells in Graves' hyperthyroidism and ophthalmopathy. At the level of the study: It was at initial diagnosis, before any treatment, that peripheral blood was collected. Study-wide findings and caveats: Among clonotypes expanded in thyroid above 0.001, most were also found in blood.

The authors took PBMCs from about 9.5 ml fresh peripheral blood. The table lists this clonotype with a few counts. What it binds is unknown. RNA transcripts were the template for amplifying TCR beta CDR3 regions. First-round RT-PCR of the TCR CDR3 relied on the HTBI primer set. TCRdb recomputed calls from the multiplex PCR reads with MiXCR, one row per CDR3 protein. Of approximately 530,000 distinct CDR3 sequences in the sample, over 15% are singletons; the top ten hold 18%. V shed 8 bases, J shed 2 bases, and the junction held 4 bases outside the gene matches. Germline lookup yields CDR1 ENHRY and CDR2 SYGVKD. This CDR3 spans 14 amino acids.

This clonotype was obtained from a young woman with Graves' hyperthyroidism. Sequenced material: blood. The chain uses TRBV10-3 and TRBJ2-3; 10 bases fit TRBD2. The CDR3 loop reads CAIEAGGFTDTQYF. In DNA form, the CDR3 reads TGTGCCATCGAAGCGGGGGGGTTCACAGATACGCAGTATTTT.